This entry features one TCR beta chain sequence. The assay was immunoSEQ multiplex PCR, and TCRdb's table has in-frame clones only and misses some. The sample carries about 490,000 clones, roughly 85% recorded once. This sample stems from a study of blood T cell repertoires in COVID-19. Study-wide background: The cDNA or gDNA used as material had been derived from T cells, B-cell-depleted T cells, or PBMCs.

V gave up 5 bases and J gave up 1 base, with 9 bases separating them. This CDR3 has 14 amino acids. Germline CDR1 reads LGHNA; CDR2 reads YNFKEQ. The gene calls are TRBV4-2 and TRBJ1-3; D remains ambiguous. This receptor was taken from a human donor in a cohort sampled during active COVID-19. The source material was peripheral blood. As DNA, the CDR3 is TGTGCCAGCAGCGGAAACGGGTCTGGAAACACCATATATTTT. As protein: CASSGNGSGNTIYF.